A selection of T cell receptor beta chains follows, all from one sample in a study of control samples from healthy donors and cancer patients. TCRdb keeps only in-frame clones here, not all; method: immunoSEQ multiplex PCR. The table shows 100,000 to 150,000 clones, with more than 80% occurring only once. The sequenced material came from blood. The source is a man aged 18 to 30 in good health. The CDR3 runs from the conserved cysteine through the conserved F or W. The D gene is left open where the match is weak. Only part of the rows carry a size: once, few, many, or a class if the clone is expanded.

D gene: NA; V gene: TRBV5-1; J gene: TRBJ1-6; clone size: NA; CDR3 protein: CASSLTWNSPLHF; CDR3 DNA: TGCGCCAGCAGCTTGACTTGGAATTCACCCCTCCACTTT
D gene: TRBD1; V gene: TRBV19; J gene: TRBJ2-3; clone size: NA; CDR3 protein: CASSIGPTGSDTQYF; CDR3 DNA: TGTGCCAGTAGTATAGGCCCGACAGGGTCCGATACGCAGTATTTT
D gene: TRBD1; V gene: TRBV2; J gene: TRBJ1-1; clone size: NA; CDR3 protein: CASSRGQGYTEAFF; CDR3 DNA: TGTGCCAGCAGCCGGGGACAGGGATACACTGAAGCTTTCTTT
D gene: NA; V gene: TRBV7-9; J gene: TRBJ2-1; clone size: NA; CDR3 protein: CASSLERSSYNEQFF; CDR3 DNA: TGTGCCAGCAGCTTAGAGCGGAGCTCCTACAATGAGCAGTTCTTC
D gene: NA; V gene: TRBV2; J gene: TRBJ2-3; clone size: once; CDR3 protein: CASSPPGSPDTQYF; CDR3 DNA: TGTGCCAGCAGTCCTCCGGGCTCACCAGATACGCAGTATTTT
D gene: NA; V gene: TRBV3-1/TRBV3-2; J gene: TRBJ2-6; clone size: NA; CDR3 protein: CASSQGSVPTVLTF; CDR3 DNA: TGTGCCAGCAGCCAAGGGTCAGTCCCTACCGTCCTGACTTTC
D gene: NA; V gene: TRBV30; J gene: TRBJ2-5; clone size: NA; CDR3 protein: CAWSVQAVTQYF; CDR3 DNA: TGTGCCTGGAGTGTACAGGCCGTGACCCAGTACTTC
D gene: NA; V gene: TRBV11-2; J gene: TRBJ1-2; clone size: NA; CDR3 protein: CASSFGGSFGYTF; CDR3 DNA: TGTGCCAGCAGCTTTGGCGGGTCTTTTGGCTACACCTTC
D gene: NA; V gene: TRBV7-8; J gene: TRBJ1-2; clone size: NA; CDR3 protein: CASATRGDYGYTF; CDR3 DNA: TGTGCCAGCGCCACTCGGGGGGATTATGGCTACACCTTC
D gene: NA; V gene: TRBV6-5; J gene: TRBJ2-3; clone size: once; CDR3 protein: CASSSSSDTQYF; CDR3 DNA: TGTGCCAGCAGTTCATCTTCGGATACGCAGTATTTT
D gene: NA; V gene: TRBV7-9; J gene: TRBJ2-7; clone size: few; CDR3 protein: CASSLGEYEQYF; CDR3 DNA: TGTGCCAGCAGCTTAGGGGAGTACGAGCAGTACTTC
D gene: NA; V gene: TRBV6-6; J gene: TRBJ1-5; clone size: NA; CDR3 protein: CASSERGVSNQPQHF; CDR3 DNA: TGTGCCAGCAGTGAGCGTGGGGTTAGCAATCAGCCCCAGCATTTT
D gene: NA; V gene: TRBV29-1; J gene: TRBJ2-2; clone size: NA; CDR3 protein: CSVPGYTGELFF; CDR3 DNA: TGCAGCGTCCCCGGGTACACCGGGGAGCTGTTTTTT
D gene: TRBD1; V gene: TRBV6-5; J gene: TRBJ1-6; clone size: NA; CDR3 protein: CASSYRGEDSPLHF; CDR3 DNA: TGTGCCAGCAGCTACAGGGGAGAAGATTCACCCCTCCACTTT
D gene: TRBD1; V gene: TRBV28; J gene: TRBJ1-6; clone size: once; CDR3 protein: CASSLGGTDNSPLHF; CDR3 DNA: TGTGCCAGCAGTTTAGGAGGGACAGACAATTCACCCCTCCACTTT
D gene: NA; V gene: TRBV24-1; J gene: TRBJ2-2; clone size: NA; CDR3 protein: CATSDLWDPGELFF; CDR3 DNA: TGTGCCACCAGTGATTTGTGGGATCCCGGGGAGCTGTTTTTT
D gene: NA; V gene: TRBV6-5; J gene: TRBJ2-1; clone size: NA; CDR3 protein: CASSYSSRSSYNEQFF; CDR3 DNA: TGTGCCAGCAGTTACTCGTCTAGGTCGTCCTACAATGAGCAGTTCTTC
D gene: TRBD2; V gene: TRBV7-6; J gene: TRBJ2-3; clone size: NA; CDR3 protein: CASSSKRGGQTDTQYF; CDR3 DNA: TGTGCCAGCAGCTCGAAGCGGGGGGGCCAAACAGATACGCAGTATTTT
D gene: TRBD1; V gene: TRBV19; J gene: TRBJ1-5; clone size: few; CDR3 protein: CASSIIIGTGFGSNQPQHF; CDR3 DNA: TGTGCCAGTAGTATAATCATTGGGACAGGATTTGGGAGCAATCAGCCCCAGCATTTT
D gene: NA; V gene: TRBV20-1; J gene: TRBJ1-3; clone size: once; CDR3 protein: CSARTGNTIYF; CDR3 DNA: TGCAGTGCTAGGACTGGAAACACCATATATTTT
D gene: NA; V gene: TRBV7-2; J gene: TRBJ2-1; clone size: NA; CDR3 protein: CASSLVGGRSNEQFF; CDR3 DNA: TGTGCCAGCAGCTTAGTGGGGGGAAGGAGCAATGAGCAGTTCTTC
D gene: TRBD2; V gene: TRBV4-1; J gene: TRBJ2-2; clone size: NA; CDR3 protein: CASSHSGNGLPNTGELFF; CDR3 DNA: TGCGCCAGCAGCCACAGCGGGAATGGCCTACCCAACACCGGGGAGCTGTTTTTT
D gene: NA; V gene: TRBV18; J gene: TRBJ1-1; clone size: few; CDR3 protein: CASSRTADMNTEAFF; CDR3 DNA: TGTGCCAGCTCGCGGACAGCTGATATGAACACTGAAGCTTTCTTT
D gene: NA; V gene: TRBV6-5; J gene: TRBJ2-3; clone size: NA; CDR3 protein: CASSYGGAFTDTQYF; CDR3 DNA: TGTGCCAGCAGTTACGGCGGGGCTTTCACAGATACGCAGTATTTT
D gene: NA; V gene: TRBV5-6; J gene: TRBJ1-5; clone size: NA; CDR3 protein: CASSLGIGHQPQHF; CDR3 DNA: TGTGCCAGCAGCTTGGGGATAGGGCATCAGCCCCAGCATTTT
D gene: TRBD2; V gene: TRBV4-3; J gene: TRBJ2-1; clone size: NA; CDR3 protein: CASSQGGPSGIYNEQFF; CDR3 DNA: TGCGCCAGCAGCCAAGGAGGTCCTAGCGGGATATACAATGAGCAGTTCTTC
D gene: NA; V gene: TRBV3-1/TRBV3-2; J gene: TRBJ2-5; clone size: NA; CDR3 protein: CASSHGNGFVETQYF; CDR3 DNA: TGTGCCAGCAGCCACGGCAACGGGTTTGTGGAGACCCAGTACTTC
D gene: NA; V gene: TRBV7-9; J gene: TRBJ2-7; clone size: NA; CDR3 protein: CASSAGRGRSGGYEQYF; CDR3 DNA: TGTGCCAGCAGCGCGGGCAGGGGGCGCAGCGGGGGCTACGAGCAGTACTTC